These 3 T cell receptor beta chains originate from one sample sequenced in a study of prognosis after radiotherapy for stage I lung cancer. CDR3 of TCR beta was amplified from genomic DNA via a two-round multiplex PCR. For every TRBV and TRBJ gene, a specific primer was used in first-round PCR. TCRdb recomputed calls from the multiplex PCR reads with MiXCR, one row per CDR3 protein. This sample has tens of thousands of distinct CDR3 sequences, with around 31% found just once. The input for sequencing was PBMCs, taken before or after stereotactic body radiation therapy (not recorded which). These receptors were collected from a donor over 45 with non-small cell lung cancer.

A note on this clonotype: A much larger clone differs from this one at a single base, so this may be a read error. The rearrangement joins TRBV5-4 to TRBJ2-2, with TRBD2 matching 8 bases. Trimming cost V 4 bases and J 4 bases; bases outside gene matches: 9. The CDR3 covers 16 residues. CDR1 is SGHNT, CDR2 YYREEE, per germline (reference sequence). The CDR3 DNA is TGTGCCAGCAGCCCGACTAGCGTGGGGGGCACCGGGGAGCTGTTTTTT. Its translation: CASSPTSVGGTGELFF.

This clonotype has a count of ten or more. This chain uses TRBV5-1 with TRBJ1-1; 7 bases agree with TRBD1. CDR1 is SGHRS and CDR2 is YFSETQ in the germline V gene. There are 14 residues in the CDR3. Germline trimming cut 2 bases from V and 5 bases from J; bases unmatched to any gene: 6. The CDR3 region has the DNA TGCGCCAGCAGCTTCGGACAGGTTCGGACTGAAGCTTTCTTT. Translating it yields CASSFGQVRTEAFF.

The table lists this clonotype with many counts. The genes are TRBV15 and TRBJ1-5, with TRBD1 matching 9 bases. The V gene's germline CDR1 is LNHNV and CDR2 YYDKDF (reference sequence). J lost 2 bases, V lost 1 base, and 12 bases had no gene match. This CDR3 is 19 amino acids long. CDR3 residues: CATSRGDRAGLRGNQPQHF. The CDR3 DNA reads as TGTGCCACCAGCAGAGGGGACAGGGCAGGATTGAGAGGCAATCAGCCCCAGCATTTT.